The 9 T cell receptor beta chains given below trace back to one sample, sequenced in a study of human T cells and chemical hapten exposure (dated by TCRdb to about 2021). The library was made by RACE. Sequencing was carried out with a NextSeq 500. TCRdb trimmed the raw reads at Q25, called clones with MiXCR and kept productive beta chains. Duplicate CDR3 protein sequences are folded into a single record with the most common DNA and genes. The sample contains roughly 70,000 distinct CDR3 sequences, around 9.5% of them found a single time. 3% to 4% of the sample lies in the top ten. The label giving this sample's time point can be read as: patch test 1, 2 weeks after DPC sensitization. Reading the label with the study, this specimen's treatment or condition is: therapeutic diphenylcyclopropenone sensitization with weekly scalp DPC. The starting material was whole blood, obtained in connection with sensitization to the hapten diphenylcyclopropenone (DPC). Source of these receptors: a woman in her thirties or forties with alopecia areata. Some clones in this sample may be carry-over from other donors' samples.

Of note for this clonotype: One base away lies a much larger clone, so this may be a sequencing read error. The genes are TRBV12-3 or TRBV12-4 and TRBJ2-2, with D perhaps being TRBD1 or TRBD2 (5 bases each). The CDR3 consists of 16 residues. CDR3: CASSPQALANTGVLFF. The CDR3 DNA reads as TGTGCCAGCAGTCCACAGGCACTCGCGAACACCGGGGTGCTGTTTTTT.

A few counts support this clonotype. In nucleotides, the CDR3 is TGTGCCAGCAGCACGATGGGCGGAAAAGACATTCAGTACTTC. This sequence encodes CASSTMGGKDIQYF. The chain joins TRBV12-3 or TRBV12-4 to TRBJ2-4, with unresolved D. The ends were cut back, 6 bases at V and 8 bases at J, with 17 bases in the middle. The CDR3 length is 14 residues.

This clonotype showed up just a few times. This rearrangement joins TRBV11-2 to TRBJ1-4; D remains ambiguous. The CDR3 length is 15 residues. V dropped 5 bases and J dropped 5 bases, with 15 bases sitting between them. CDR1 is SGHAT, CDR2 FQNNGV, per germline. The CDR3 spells CASSDGRKLNEKLFF. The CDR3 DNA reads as TGTGCCAGCAGCGACGGACGGAAACTGAATGAAAAACTGTTTTTT.

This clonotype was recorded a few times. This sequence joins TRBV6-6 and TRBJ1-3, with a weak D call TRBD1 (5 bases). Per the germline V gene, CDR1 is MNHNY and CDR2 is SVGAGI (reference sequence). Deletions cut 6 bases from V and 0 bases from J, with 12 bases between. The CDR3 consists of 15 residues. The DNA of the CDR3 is TGTGCCAGCAGCCCCGGGGCCCTCTCTGGAAACACCATATATTTT. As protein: CASSPGALSGNTIYF.

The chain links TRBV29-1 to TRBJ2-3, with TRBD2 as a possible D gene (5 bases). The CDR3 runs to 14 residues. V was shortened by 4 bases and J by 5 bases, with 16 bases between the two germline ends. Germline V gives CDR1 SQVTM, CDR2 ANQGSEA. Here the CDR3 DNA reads TGCAGCGTTGTGGGTCCAGCGGTCCAAGATACGCAGTATTTT. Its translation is CSVVGPAVQDTQYF.

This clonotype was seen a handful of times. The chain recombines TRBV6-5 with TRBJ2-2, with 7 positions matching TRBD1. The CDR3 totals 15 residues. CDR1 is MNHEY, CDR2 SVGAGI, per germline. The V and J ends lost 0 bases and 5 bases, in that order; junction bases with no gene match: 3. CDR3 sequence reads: CASSYSWDSTGELFF. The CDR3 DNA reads TGTGCCAGCAGTTACTCGTGGGACAGTACCGGGGAGCTGTTTTTT.

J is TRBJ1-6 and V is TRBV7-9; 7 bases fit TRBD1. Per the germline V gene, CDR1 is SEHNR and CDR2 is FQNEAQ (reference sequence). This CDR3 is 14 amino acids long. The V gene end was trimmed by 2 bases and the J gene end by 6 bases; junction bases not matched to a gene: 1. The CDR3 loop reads CASSLRDSNSPLHF. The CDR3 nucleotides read TGTGCCAGCAGCTTACGGGACAGTAATTCACCCCTCCACTTT.

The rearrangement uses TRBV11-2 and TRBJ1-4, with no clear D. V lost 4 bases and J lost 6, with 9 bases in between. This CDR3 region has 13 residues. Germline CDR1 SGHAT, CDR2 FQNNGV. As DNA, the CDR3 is TGTGCCAGCAGCTCAATCAGACATGAAAAACTGTTTTTT. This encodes CASSSIRHEKLFF.

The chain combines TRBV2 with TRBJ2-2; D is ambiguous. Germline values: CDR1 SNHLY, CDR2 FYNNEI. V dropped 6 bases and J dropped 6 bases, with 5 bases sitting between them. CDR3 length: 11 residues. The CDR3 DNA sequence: TGTGCCAGCAGCGAGTCCGGGGAGCTGTTTTTT. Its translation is CASSESGELFF.